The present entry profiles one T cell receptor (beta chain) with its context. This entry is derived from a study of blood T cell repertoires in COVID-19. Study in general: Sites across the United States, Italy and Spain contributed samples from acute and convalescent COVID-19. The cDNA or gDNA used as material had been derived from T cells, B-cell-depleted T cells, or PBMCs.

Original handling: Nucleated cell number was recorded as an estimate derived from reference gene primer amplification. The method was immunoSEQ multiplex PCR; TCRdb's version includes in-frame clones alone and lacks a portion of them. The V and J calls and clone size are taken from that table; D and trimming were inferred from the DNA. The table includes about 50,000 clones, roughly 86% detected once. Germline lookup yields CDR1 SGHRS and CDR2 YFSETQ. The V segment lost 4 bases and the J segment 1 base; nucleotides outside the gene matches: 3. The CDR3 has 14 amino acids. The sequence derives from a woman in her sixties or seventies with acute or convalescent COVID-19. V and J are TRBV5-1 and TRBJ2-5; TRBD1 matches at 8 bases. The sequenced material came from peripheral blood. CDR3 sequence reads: CASSAQGGQETQYF. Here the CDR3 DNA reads TGCGCCAGCAGCGCACAGGGGGGCCAAGAGACCCAGTACTTC.